Below are 13 T cell receptor beta chains sequenced from a single sample in a study of identical twins. Each CDR3 protein is one row after TCRdb ran MiXCR on the 5' RACE reads. The table includes a few hundred thousand distinct CDR3 sequences, more than 9% detected once. Sequencing input: memory T cells sorted from blood. The source of these receptors is a man in his fifties in good health.

This chain joins TRBV7-2 and TRBJ1-6; unclear D gene. With 1 base removed from V and 7 bases from J, the gap between germline ends came to 8 bases. The length of the CDR3 is 14 residues. The germline V gene has CDR1 SGHTA and CDR2 FQGNSA. In DNA, the CDR3 is TGTGCCAGCAGCTTAGGTGCCAAGAATTCACCCCTCCACTTT. Its protein is CASSLGAKNSPLHF.

V and J are TRBV20-1 and TRBJ2-5, with 10 bases matching TRBD1. The CDR3 is made up of 13 amino acids. Germline V gene lookup returns CDR1 DFQATT and CDR2 SNEGSKA (reference sequence). The trim removed 3 bases at V and 4 bases at J, leaving 2 bases unmatched. This CDR3 is CSARRDRGETQYF. CDR3 nucleotide sequence: TGCAGTGCTAGGAGGGACAGGGGAGAGACCCAGTACTTC.

This clonotype was seen many times. The chain is built from TRBV5-1 and TRBJ1-6; TRBD1 aligns across 7 bases. The CDR3 length is 16 residues. Germline loops: CDR1 SGHRS, CDR2 YFSETQ. Losses at the gene ends were 4 bases for V and 10 bases for J; bases not matched to a gene: 14. The CDR3 nucleotides read TGCGCCAGCAGCCAGGGGGACAGTGGACTTCTATCACCCCTCCACTTT. This encodes CASSQGDSGLLSPLHF.

This clonotype came up a few times. The rearrangement joins TRBV12-3 or TRBV12-4 to TRBJ2-7; D perhaps matches TRBD2 (6 bases). Trimming took off 4 bases at V and 6 bases at J, with 16 bases between the two ends. The length of the CDR3 is 14 residues. The CDR3 region has the DNA TGTGCCAGCAGTTCAACGGGGGACTCCCCCGAGCAGTACTTC. This codes for CASSSTGDSPEQYF.

This clonotype showed up many times. The rearrangement joins TRBV24-1 to TRBJ2-1; 8 nucleotides line up with TRBD1. Per the germline V gene, CDR1 is KGHDR and CDR2 is SFDVKD. The V and J ends lost 2 bases and 6 bases, in that order; junction bases with no gene match: 8. CDR3 length: 16 residues. CDR3 amino acids: CATSDSWQGAFNEQFF. The CDR3 nucleotides are TGTGCCACCAGTGATTCATGGCAGGGGGCATTCAATGAGCAGTTCTTC.

The V call is TRBV4-2, the J call TRBJ2-3, with a weak D call TRBD2 (6 bases). V was pared by 5 bases and J by 1 base, with 13 bases between. In germline, CDR1 is LGHNA, CDR2 YNFKEQ. This CDR3 has 15 amino acids. In DNA, the CDR3 is TGTGCCAGCAGCTACCGGGACTTCCGCACAGATACGCAGTATTTT. Translation: CASSYRDFRTDTQYF.

The rearrangement joins TRBV4-1 to TRBJ1-1, with a tentative D call TRBD1 (5 bases). Trimming pared 0 bases from V and 0 bases from J, leaving 14 bases between. Germline V gene lookup returns CDR1 MGHRA and CDR2 YSYEKL. This CDR3 has 17 residues. The CDR3 DNA reads TGCGCCAGCAGCCAAGATCAGACAGAATGGGTGAACACTGAAGCTTTCTTT. As protein: CASSQDQTEWVNTEAFF.

This clonotype came up many times. The chain employs TRBV5-1 and TRBJ2-2; D gene uncertain. Trimming took off 5 bases at V and 2 bases at J, with 10 bases between the two ends. Germline CDR1 and CDR2: SGHRS and YFSETQ. This CDR3 has 14 amino acids. The DNA for the CDR3 is TGCGCCAGCAGACGTCGACCCAACACCGGGGAGCTGTTTTTT. It is translated as CASRRRPNTGELFF.

This clonotype was found many times. This chain connects TRBV6-6 to TRBJ2-1; D may be TRBD1 or TRBD2 (6 bases each). V shed 7 bases and J shed 12 bases, with 16 bases lying between them. The CDR3 extends over 12 amino acids. The germline V gene encodes CDR1 MNHNY and CDR2 SVGAGI (reference sequence). The DNA for the CDR3 is TGTGCCAGCAAACCTGATACGGGGGCGCAGTTCTTC. This sequence encodes CASKPDTGAQFF.

V and J are TRBV20-1 and TRBJ2-3; the match to TRBD1 covers 11 bases. This CDR3 spans 15 amino acids. Germline V gene sequence: CDR1 DFQATT, CDR2 SNEGSKA (reference sequence). With V trimmed by 6 bases and J by 5 bases, 10 bases remained unmatched. CDR3 in amino acids: CSARWDRGAEDTQYF. In DNA, the CDR3 is TGCAGTGCCCGCTGGGACAGGGGGGCGGAAGATACGCAGTATTTT.

In this sample, this clonotype turned up many times. The chain joins TRBV5-1 to TRBJ1-1; 7 nucleotides match TRBD1. CDR3 length equals 14 residues. The ends lost 7 bases at V and 1 base at J; junction bases unmatched: 7. The germline V gene encodes CDR1 SGHRS and CDR2 YFSETQ. The CDR3 DNA follows: TGCGCCAGCGGGCCGGCAGGGGGGAACACTGAAGCTTTCTTT. This encodes CASGPAGGNTEAFF.

This sequence joins TRBV6-1 and TRBJ1-1; D uncertain. The CDR3 is 14 residues long. V lost 8 bases and J 4 bases, leaving 17 bases between the germline ends. CDR1 and CDR2 from the germline V gene are MNHNS and SASEGT. CDR3: CASSRQPMSTEAFF. In DNA form, the CDR3 reads TGTGCCAGCTCCCGGCAGCCCATGAGCACTGAAGCTTTCTTT.

There are many counts of this clonotype. This sequence joins TRBV5-1 and TRBJ2-1; D possibly corresponds to TRBD2 (6 bases). This CDR3 contains 13 residues. V was shortened by 0 bases and J by 12 bases, with 13 bases between the two germline ends. Germline V gives CDR1 SGHRS, CDR2 YFSETQ. The CDR3, as DNA: TGCGCCAGCAGCTTGGTAGCGGATTATGGGCAGTTCTTC. The encoded protein is CASSLVADYGQFF. Variable domain in full (rest from reference TRBV5-1 and TRBJ2-1): KAGVTQTPRYLIKTRGQQVTLSCSPISGHRSVSWYQQTPGQGLQFLFEYFSETQRNKGNFPGRFSGRQFSNSRSEMNVSTLELGDSALYLCASSLVADYGQFFGPGTRLTVL.